This TCR beta chain was sequenced during a study of T cell changes during pregnancy in multiple sclerosis. Libraries were prepared by immunoSEQ multiplex PCR; TCRdb keeps only in-frame clonotypes and omits some of them. The data show under 85,000 clones, with 90% seen just once and more than 1.4% held by the top ten. Per germline, CDR1 SGHRS and CDR2 YFSETQ. V was pared by 0 bases and J by 6 bases, with 12 bases of the junction left unmatched. The CDR3 contains 17 residues. The sample was peripheral blood, taken in the third trimester of pregnancy. This clonotype originated in a female donor with multiple sclerosis, enrolled in a pregnancy study. The gene calls are TRBV5-1 and TRBJ2-3, with TRBD2 matching over 8 bases. The CDR3 loop reads CASSLVPGGPDSDTQYF. CDR3 nucleotides: TGCGCCAGCAGCTTGGTGCCGGGAGGGCCGGATTCGGATACGCAGTATTTT.